The 3 T cell receptor beta chains presented below share a single source sample, sequenced in a study of T cell repertoires in cytomegalovirus infection. Which antigens these TCRs recognize remains unknown. MiXCR, applied by TCRdb to the reads, yields one record per CDR3 protein. Found here are about 270,000 distinct CDR3 sequences, roughly a fifth of them singletons; the top ten hold roughly 19%. The sequenced sample was cultured PBMCs, obtained from culture after CMV antigen stimulation. These receptors were taken from a human donor in good health (CMV status not recorded). Some clones in this sample may be carry-over from other donors' samples.

This clonotype was counted at least ten times. The V and J genes are TRBV12-3 or TRBV12-4 and TRBJ2-1; the D gene could be TRBD1 or TRBD2 (5 bases each). The CDR3 covers 12 residues. V was shortened by 6 bases and J by 6 bases, with 9 bases between the two germline ends. CDR3 sequence: CASSFGGNEQFF. The CDR3 bases are TGTGCCAGCAGCTTTGGGGGCAATGAGCAGTTCTTC.

V and J are TRBV12-3 or TRBV12-4 and TRBJ1-1; D gene uncertain. There are 15 residues in the CDR3. Trimming removed 1 base at V and 1 base at J, with 10 bases between. CDR3 protein: CASSLVGSWNTEAFF. As DNA, the CDR3 is TGTGCCAGCAGTTTAGTGGGGTCGTGGAACACTGAAGCTTTCTTT.

In this sample, this clonotype turned up a few times. The J gene is TRBJ1-1, the V gene TRBV7-1; maybe TRBD1 (5 bases). TRBV7-1 belongs to the ORF category, with a function that is uncertain. Trimming stripped 3 bases from V and 0 bases from J, with 20 bases between. The CDR3 sequence is 18 residues long. The CDR3 sequence: CASSSNRDSLTMNTEAFF. CDR3 in DNA: TGTGCCAGCAGCTCTAACCGCGACAGCCTCACGATGAACACTGAAGCTTTCTTT.